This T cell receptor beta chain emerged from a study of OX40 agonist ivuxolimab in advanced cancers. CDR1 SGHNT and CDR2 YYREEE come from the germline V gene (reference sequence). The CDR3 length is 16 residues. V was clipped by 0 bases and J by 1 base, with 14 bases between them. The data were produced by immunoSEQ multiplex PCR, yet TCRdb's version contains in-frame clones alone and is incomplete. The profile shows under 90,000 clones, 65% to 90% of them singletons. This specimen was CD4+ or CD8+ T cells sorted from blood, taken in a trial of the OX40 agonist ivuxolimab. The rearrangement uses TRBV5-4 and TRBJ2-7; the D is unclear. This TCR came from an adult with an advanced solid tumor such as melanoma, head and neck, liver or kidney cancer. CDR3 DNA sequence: TGTGCCAGCAGCTTGGTCGGGCTCTCGAAGTCCTACGAGCAGTACTTC. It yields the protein CASSLVGLSKSYEQYF.